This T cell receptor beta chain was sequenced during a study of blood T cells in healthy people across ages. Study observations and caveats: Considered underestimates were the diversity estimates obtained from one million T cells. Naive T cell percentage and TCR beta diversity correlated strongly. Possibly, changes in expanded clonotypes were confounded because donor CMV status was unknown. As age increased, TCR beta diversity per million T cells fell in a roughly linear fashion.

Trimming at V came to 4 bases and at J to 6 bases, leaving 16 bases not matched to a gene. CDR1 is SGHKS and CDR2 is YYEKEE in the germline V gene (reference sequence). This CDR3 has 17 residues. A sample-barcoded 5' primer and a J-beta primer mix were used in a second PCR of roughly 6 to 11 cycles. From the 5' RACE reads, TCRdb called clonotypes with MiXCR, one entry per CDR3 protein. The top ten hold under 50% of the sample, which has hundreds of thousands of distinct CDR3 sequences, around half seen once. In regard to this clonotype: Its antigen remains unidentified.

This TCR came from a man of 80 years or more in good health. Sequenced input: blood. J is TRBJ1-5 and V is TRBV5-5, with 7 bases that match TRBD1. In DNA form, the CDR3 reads TGTGCCAGCAGCACGAACCCTCTGGACAGGTTTTTTCAGCCCCAGCATTTT. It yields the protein CASSTNPLDRFFQPQHF.